This T cell receptor (beta chain) was obtained from a study of blood T cell repertoires in COVID-19. On the study more broadly: The samples span acute and convalescent COVID-19 from the United States, Italy and Spain. PBMCs, B-cell-depleted T cells, or T cells provided the cDNA or gDNA that made up the material.

As originally analysed: By means of reference gene primer amplification, nucleated cell counts were estimated. Clones were read by immunoSEQ multiplex PCR, and TCRdb kept only the in-frame ones, dropping some. V, J and clone size derive from that table, while D and trimming were established from the DNA sequence. The table shows 100,000 to 130,000 clones, with over 75% occurring only once. The count of this clone is one. J gave up 2 bases and V 6 bases, and 6 bases lay outside the gene matches. Per germline, CDR1 SGHVS and CDR2 FNYEAQ. The CDR3 runs 15 residues. The receptor comes from a human donor in a cohort sampled during active COVID-19. The chain is built from TRBV7-6 and TRBJ2-1; 8 bases fit TRBD2. The specimen was peripheral blood. CDR3 sequence (DNA): TGTGCCAGCAGTCCCGGGGGGGGGACCTACAATGAGCAGTTCTTC. As protein: CASSPGGGTYNEQFF.